This T cell receptor (beta chain) emerged from a study of blood T cell repertoires in COVID-19. About the study: COVID-19 samples collected from the United States, Italy and Spain covered acute and convalescent phases.

Original data processing: Estimates of nucleated cell counts were drawn from the amplification of reference gene primers. Using immunoSEQ multiplex PCR, the repertoire was profiled, and TCRdb retains in-frame clones only, with some absent. V, J and clone size reflect that table, while D and trimming were determined from the DNA. The sample lists about 96,000 clones, 60% to 85% occurring once. The CDR3 is 14 residues long. Germline values: CDR1 MNHNY, CDR2 SVGAGI (reference sequence). V dropped 2 bases and J dropped 3 bases, with 8 bases sitting between them. The V call is TRBV6-6, the J call TRBJ1-3; the D is unclear. This clonotype was obtained from a man aged 50 or older who had recovered from COVID-19. The sample consisted of peripheral blood. CDR3 nucleotides: TGTGCCAGCAGTTACACGGCGGGTGGAAACACCATATATTTT. It encodes CASSYTAGGNTIYF.